The present T cell receptor beta chain was sequenced within a study of T cell repertoires in cytomegalovirus infection. Per germline, CDR1 MGHDK and CDR2 SYGVNS. The germline V and J ends were trimmed by 6 bases and 4 bases, with 8 bases remaining between them. The CDR3 runs 12 residues. TCRdb passed the reads through MiXCR, listing each CDR3 protein once. The table records 400,000 or so distinct CDR3 sequences, roughly 20% of them present only once. The origin of this receptor is a human donor in good health (CMV status not recorded). Some clones in this sample may be carry-over from other donors' samples. Sequences were obtained from PBMCs. V and J are TRBV25-1 and TRBJ2-3, with D perhaps TRBD2 (6 bases). In DNA, the CDR3 is TGTGCCAGCAGGGGGGGTCCAGATACGCAGTATTTT. Its protein product is CASRGGPDTQYF.